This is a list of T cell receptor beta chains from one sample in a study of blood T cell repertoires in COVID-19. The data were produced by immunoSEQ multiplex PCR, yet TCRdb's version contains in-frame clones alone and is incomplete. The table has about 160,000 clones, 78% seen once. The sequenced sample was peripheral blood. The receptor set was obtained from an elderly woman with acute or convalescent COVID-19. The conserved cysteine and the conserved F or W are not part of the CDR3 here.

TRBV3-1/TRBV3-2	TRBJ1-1	ASSPQVMNTEAF
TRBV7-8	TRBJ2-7	ASSPTGDSYEQY
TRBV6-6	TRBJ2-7	ATSQGARRDEQY
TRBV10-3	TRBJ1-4	ATAPGTGNEKLF
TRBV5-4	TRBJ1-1	ASSFSPNMNTEAF
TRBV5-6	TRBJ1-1	ASSLFGDRYSTF
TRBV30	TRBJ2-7	ACEQGGRYEQY
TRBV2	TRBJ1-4	ASRAGQGIEKLF
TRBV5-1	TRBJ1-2	ASSFGGGGDGYT
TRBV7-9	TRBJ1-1	ASSTGTGSTEAF
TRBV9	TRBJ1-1	ASSFWQNTEAF
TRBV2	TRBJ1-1	ASSGHEPGKSEAF
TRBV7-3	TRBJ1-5	ASSLHAGRADSNQPQH
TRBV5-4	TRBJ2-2	ASSLSRGSTGGELF
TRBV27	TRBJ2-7	ASSPRGGAGYEQY
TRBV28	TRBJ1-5	ASTQGNQPQH
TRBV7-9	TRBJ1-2	ASSLAAGVDYGYT
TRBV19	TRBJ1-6	ASRTNLNSPLH
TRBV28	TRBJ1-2	ASSSPTRTLYGYT
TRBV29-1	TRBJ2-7	SGGQGYEQY
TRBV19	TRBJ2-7	ASSIGWGGSLSYEQY
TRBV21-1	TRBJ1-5	ANRSQPQH
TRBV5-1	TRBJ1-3	ASSFQGTGSGNTIY
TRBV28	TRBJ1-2	ASSAGTGNYGYT
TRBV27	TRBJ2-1	ASSSTSGGPRF
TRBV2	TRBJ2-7	ASCPGGVYEQY
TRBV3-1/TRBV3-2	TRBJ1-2	ASSQNTGSYGYT
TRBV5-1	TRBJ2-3	ASSWTSGSPSTDTQY
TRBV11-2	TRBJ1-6	ASRPPGQGGSPLH
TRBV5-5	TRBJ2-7	ASSSRDKGVHEQY
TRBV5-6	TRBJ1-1	ASSFIVDTEAF
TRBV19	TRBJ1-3	ASSMDSGGLYTIY
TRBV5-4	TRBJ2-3	ASRPQAREVTDTQY
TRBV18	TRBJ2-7	ASSPRLDGSSYEQY
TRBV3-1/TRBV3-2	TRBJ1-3	ARSGGGFSPRATGNTIY
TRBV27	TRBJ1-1	ASSSQGTGNTEAF
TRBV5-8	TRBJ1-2	ASSLNQGSYGYT
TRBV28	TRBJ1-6	ASSASDRGNSPLH
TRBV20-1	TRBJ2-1	SARGLALYNEQF
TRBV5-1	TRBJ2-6	ASSLTPDSISGANVLT
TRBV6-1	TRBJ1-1	ASSEYIQGPEAF
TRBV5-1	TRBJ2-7	ASSINRAKTYEQY
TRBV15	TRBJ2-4	ATSRVGQASKNIQY
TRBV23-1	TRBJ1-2	ASSQADRVYGYT
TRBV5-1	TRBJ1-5	ASSLAGGPYSNQPQH
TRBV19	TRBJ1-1	ASSIKGHMNTEAF
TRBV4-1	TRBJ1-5	ASSQERGSPQH
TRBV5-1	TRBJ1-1	ASSSQGILSEAF
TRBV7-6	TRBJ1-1	ASSRQGADTEAF
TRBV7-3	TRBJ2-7	ASSLAQGVGEQY
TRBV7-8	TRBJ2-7	ASSFGTGDRYEQY
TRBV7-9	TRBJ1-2	ASSLGQGVDYGYT
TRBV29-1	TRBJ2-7	SVLVGQGQREQY
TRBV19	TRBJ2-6	ASSTGQGAGGANVLT
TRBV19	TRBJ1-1	ASRGDSYTEAF